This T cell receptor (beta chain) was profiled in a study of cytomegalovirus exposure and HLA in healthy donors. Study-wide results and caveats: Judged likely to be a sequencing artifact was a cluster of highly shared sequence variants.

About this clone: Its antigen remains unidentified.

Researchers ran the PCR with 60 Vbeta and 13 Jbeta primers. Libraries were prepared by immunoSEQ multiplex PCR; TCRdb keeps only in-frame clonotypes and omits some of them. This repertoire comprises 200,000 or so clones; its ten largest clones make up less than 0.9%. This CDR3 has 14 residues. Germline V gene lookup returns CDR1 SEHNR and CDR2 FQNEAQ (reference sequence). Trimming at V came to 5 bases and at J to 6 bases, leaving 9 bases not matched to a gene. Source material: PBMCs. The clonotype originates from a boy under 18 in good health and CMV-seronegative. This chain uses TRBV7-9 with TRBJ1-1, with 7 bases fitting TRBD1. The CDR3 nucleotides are TGTGCCAGCAGCACGAGACAGGGTGGGGCTGAAGCTTTCTTT. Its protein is CASSTRQGGAEAFF.